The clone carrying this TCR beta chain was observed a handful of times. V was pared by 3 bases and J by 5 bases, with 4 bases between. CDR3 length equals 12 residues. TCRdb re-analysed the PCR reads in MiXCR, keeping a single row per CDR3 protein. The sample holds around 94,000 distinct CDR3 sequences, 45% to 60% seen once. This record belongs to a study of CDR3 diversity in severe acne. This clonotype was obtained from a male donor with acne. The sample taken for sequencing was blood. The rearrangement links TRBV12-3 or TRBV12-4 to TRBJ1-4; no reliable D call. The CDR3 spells CASSLRNEKLFF. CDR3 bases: TGTGCCAGCAGTTTGAGGAATGAAAAACTGTTTTTT.